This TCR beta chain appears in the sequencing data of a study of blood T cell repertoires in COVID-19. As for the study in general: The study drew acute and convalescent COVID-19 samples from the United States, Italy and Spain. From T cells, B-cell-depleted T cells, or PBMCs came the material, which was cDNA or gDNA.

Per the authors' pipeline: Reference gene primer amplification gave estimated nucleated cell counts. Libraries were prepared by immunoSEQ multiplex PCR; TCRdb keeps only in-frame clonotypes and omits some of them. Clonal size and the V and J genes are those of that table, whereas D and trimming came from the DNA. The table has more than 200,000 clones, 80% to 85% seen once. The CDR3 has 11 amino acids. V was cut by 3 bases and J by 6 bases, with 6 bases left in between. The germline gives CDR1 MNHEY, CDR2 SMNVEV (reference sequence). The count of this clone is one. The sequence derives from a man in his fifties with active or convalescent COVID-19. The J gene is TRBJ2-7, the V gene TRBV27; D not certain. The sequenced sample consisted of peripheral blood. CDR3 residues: CASSFAGEQYF. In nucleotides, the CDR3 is TGTGCCAGCAGTTTTGCCGGCGAGCAGTACTTC.